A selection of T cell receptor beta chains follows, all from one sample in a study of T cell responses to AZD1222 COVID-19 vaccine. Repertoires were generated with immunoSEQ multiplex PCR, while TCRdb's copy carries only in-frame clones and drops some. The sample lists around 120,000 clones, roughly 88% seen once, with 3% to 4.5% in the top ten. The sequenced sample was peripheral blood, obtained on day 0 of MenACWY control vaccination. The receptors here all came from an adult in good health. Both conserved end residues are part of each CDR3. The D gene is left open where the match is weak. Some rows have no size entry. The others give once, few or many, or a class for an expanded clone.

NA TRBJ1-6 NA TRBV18 TGTGCCAGCTCAACGGACGGACAGTTCAATTCACCCCTCCACTTT CASSTDGQFNSPLHF
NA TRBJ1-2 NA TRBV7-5 TGTGCCAGAAGCTTAGCTGTCATGTTTGGGGATAACTATGGCTACACCTTC CARSLAVMFGDNYGYTF
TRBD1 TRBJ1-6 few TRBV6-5 TGTGCCAGCCGACAGGGGGATTCACCCCTCCACTTT CASRQGDSPLHF
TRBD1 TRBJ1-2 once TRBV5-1 TGCGCCAGCAGCGATTCGGGTGGGACAGGGTTTGCCTATGGCTACACCTTC CASSDSGGTGFAYGYTF
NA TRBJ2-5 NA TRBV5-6 TGTGCCAGCAGCATGCTACGGGACCAGCAAGAGACCCAGTACTTC CASSMLRDQQETQYF
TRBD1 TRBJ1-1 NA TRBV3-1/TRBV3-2 TGTGCCAGCAGATCCCGGGACAGGGAATCTGAAGCTTTCTTT CASRSRDRESEAFF
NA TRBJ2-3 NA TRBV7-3 TGTGCCAGCAGCTTAAACCGGAGGGCAGATACGCAGTATTTT CASSLNRRADTQYF
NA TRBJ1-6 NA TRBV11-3 TGTGCCAGCAGCTTGGACAAGGGGTCCTTCTATAATTCACCCCTCCACTTT CASSLDKGSFYNSPLHF
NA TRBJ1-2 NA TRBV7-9 TGTGCCAGCAGCCGCGACAGAAACTATGGCTACACCTTC CASSRDRNYGYTF
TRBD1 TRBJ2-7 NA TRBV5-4 TGTGCCAGCAGCGCGCAAGGACAGGGGGCGTACGAGCAGTACTTC CASSAQGQGAYEQYF
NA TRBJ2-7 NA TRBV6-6 TGTGCCAGCAGTTATCAAGGGGGGAACGAGCAGTACTTC CASSYQGGNEQYF
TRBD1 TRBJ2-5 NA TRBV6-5 TGTGCCAGCAGGGGGGACAGCAAAGAGACCCAGTACTTC CASRGDSKETQYF
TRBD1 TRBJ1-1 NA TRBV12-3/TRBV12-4 TGTGCCAGCAGATATGACAGGGGTGCTGAAGCTTTCTTT CASRYDRGAEAFF
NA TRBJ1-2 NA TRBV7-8 TGTGCCAGCAGCTTAGTTAGGACAGCGGGGGATTACGGCTACACCTTC CASSLVRTAGDYGYTF
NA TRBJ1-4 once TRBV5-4 TGTGCCAGCAGCTTGGACACTGGAGATGAAAAACTGTTTTTT CASSLDTGDEKLFF
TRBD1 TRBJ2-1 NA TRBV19 TGTGCCAGTAGTAAGCAGACAGGGGGCAACTATGAGCAGTTCTTC CASSKQTGGNYEQFF
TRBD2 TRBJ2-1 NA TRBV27 TGTGCCAGCTCGGGACTAGCGGGGGGGCCGCGGAATGAGCAGTTCTTC CASSGLAGGPRNEQFF
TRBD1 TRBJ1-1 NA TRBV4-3 TGCGCCAGCAGCCAAGATAATATCGGACAGGGGGCTCACACTGAAGCTTTCTTT CASSQDNIGQGAHTEAFF
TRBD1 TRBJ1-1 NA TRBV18 TGTGCCAGCTCATCCACAGGGGGCTCCAACACTGAAGCTTTCTTT CASSSTGGSNTEAFF
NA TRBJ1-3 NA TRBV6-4 TGTGCCAGCAGTCGACAGACTGAAAAATTCTCTGGAAACACCATATATTTT CASSRQTEKFSGNTIYF
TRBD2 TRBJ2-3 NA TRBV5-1 TGCGCCAGCAAAACTAGCGGCACAGATACGCAGTATTTT CASKTSGTDTQYF
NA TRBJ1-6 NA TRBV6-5 TGTGCCAGCAACCGAAGTAGGGGTAGTTCACCCCTCCACTTT CASNRSRGSSPLHF
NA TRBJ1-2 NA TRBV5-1 TGCGCCAGCAGCTTGGCCGTTGGGGGGGCGAACTATGGCTACACCTTC CASSLAVGGANYGYTF
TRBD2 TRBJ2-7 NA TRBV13 TGTGCCAGCAGCTTAGTGCTAGCGGGTGAAATCTACGAGCAGTACTTC CASSLVLAGEIYEQYF
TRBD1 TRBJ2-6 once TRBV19 TGTGCCAGTAGTATTGGGACAGGGCTCTCTGGGGCCAACGTCCTGACTTTC CASSIGTGLSGANVLTF
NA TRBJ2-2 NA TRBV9 TGTGCCAGCAGCGTAGAGGGACGTCGACTCAACACCGGGGAGCTGTTTTTT CASSVEGRRLNTGELFF
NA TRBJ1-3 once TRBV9 TGTGCCAGCAGCCCGGGACGTAACTCTGGAAACACCATATATTTT CASSPGRNSGNTIYF
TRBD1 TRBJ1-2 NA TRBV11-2 TGTGCCAGCAGCTTAGTACAGGGGGAGGACTACACCTTC CASSLVQGEDYTF
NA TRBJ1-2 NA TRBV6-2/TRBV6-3 TGTGCCAGCAGCCCCGACAGCCGCTATGGCTACACCTTC CASSPDSRYGYTF
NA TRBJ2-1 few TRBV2 TGTGCCAGCAGTCTGGTGGAGGGGGTCATTCAGTTCTTC CASSLVEGVIQFF
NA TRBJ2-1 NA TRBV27 TGTGCCAGCAGTATAGCGAGGGGAGGCAATGAGCAGTTCTTC CASSIARGGNEQFF
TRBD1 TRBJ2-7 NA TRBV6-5 TGTGCCAGCGGGGGACAGCTCTCCTACGAGCAGTACTTC CASGGQLSYEQYF
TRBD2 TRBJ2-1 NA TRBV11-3 TGTGCCAGCAGTTTCCAGACTAGCGGGGGCGCCTCCTACAATGAGCAGTTCTTC CASSFQTSGGASYNEQFF
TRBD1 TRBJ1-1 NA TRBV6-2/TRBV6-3 TGTGCCAGCAGTTGGACAGGGGTTAGGACTGAAGCTTTCTTT CASSWTGVRTEAFF